This section outlines one T cell receptor (beta chain) sequence together with its context. Its antigen is not identified. The ends lost 4 bases at V and 2 bases at J; junction bases unmatched: 10. The germline gives CDR1 MNHNS, CDR2 SASEGT. The CDR3 is 16 amino acids. The table came from immunoSEQ multiplex PCR; TCRdb's copy has only in-frame clones and leaves some out. The sample has fewer than 150,000 clones, nearly 95% seen once. This specimen belongs to a study of CD4+ T cells in melanoma. Findings of the study overall: Diverse differentiation states were reported for melanoma neoantigen-specific CD4+ T cells. A reported correlation linked neoantigen-specific CD4+ T cells to CD8+, macrophage and B cell function.

This sequence joins TRBV6-1 and TRBJ2-5; 7 bases map to TRBD1. The receptor's source is a human donor with melanoma. The chain's CDR3 is CASSGLGTASQETQYF. DNA for the CDR3: TGTGCCAGCAGTGGCCTAGGGACAGCATCACAAGAGACCCAGTACTTC.